This entry lists 22 T cell receptor beta chains sequenced from one sample in a study of Graves' ophthalmopathy and Graves' hyperthyroidism. For repertoire sequencing, the TCR beta CDR3 regions were amplified from RNA transcripts. Scientists carried out first-round RT-PCR using HTBI primers and then a second-round multiplex PCR. TCRdb reanalysed the multiplex PCR reads using MiXCR and keeps one entry per CDR3 protein. The sample consists of roughly 400,000 distinct CDR3 sequences, approximately 18% of them appearing once. The sample consisted of peripheral blood. The source is an adult woman with stable Graves' hyperthyroidism.

Many counts were recorded for this clonotype. The chain carries TRBV6-5 and TRBJ1-5; D remains ambiguous. Trimming removed 0 bases from V and 6 bases from J, with 12 bases in between. CDR3 length equals 15 residues. CDR1 is MNHEY and CDR2 is SVGAGI in the germline V gene. The CDR3 region is CASSYSTQAGQPQHF. CDR3 DNA sequence: TGTGCCAGCAGTTACTCGACCCAGGCGGGTCAGCCCCAGCATTTT.

This clonotype was seen many times. This sequence joins TRBV11-1 and TRBJ1-2, with D perhaps TRBD1 (5 bases). V lost 5 bases and J 4 bases, leaving 14 bases between the germline ends. This CDR3 spans 14 amino acids. Germline V gives CDR1 SGHAT, CDR2 FQDESV (reference sequence). CDR3 sequence: CASSPNGGLYGYTF. The CDR3 region has the DNA TGTGCCAGCAGCCCTAATGGGGGACTCTATGGCTACACCTTC.

The table lists this clonotype with a few counts. The gene calls are TRBV2 and TRBJ1-6; D possibly corresponds to TRBD1 (5 bases). The germline CDR1 and CDR2 sequences are SNHLY and FYNNEI. V dropped 2 bases and J dropped 1 base, with 12 bases sitting between them. This CDR3 spans 17 amino acids. The CDR3 coding sequence is TGTGCCAGCAGTGAAATTAGTAGGGGTTCCTATAATTCACCCCTCCACTTT. Its protein product is CASSEISRGSYNSPLHF.

This clonotype was counted ten times or more. The rearrangement links TRBV20-1 to TRBJ2-7; D tentatively reads TRBD1 or TRBD2 (6 bases each). The CDR3 is made up of 15 amino acids. Trimming took off 5 bases at V and 4 bases at J, with 21 bases between the two ends. CDR1 is DFQATT, CDR2 SNEGSKA, per germline (reference sequence). CDR3 protein: CSAGRRAGDRYEQYF. The CDR3, as DNA: TGCAGTGCTGGCAGGAGGGCAGGGGATAGGTACGAGCAGTACTTC.

This clonotype was seen many times. The genes are TRBV6-5 and TRBJ1-2; TRBD1 agrees at 10 bases. CDR1 MNHEY and CDR2 SVGAGI come from the germline V gene. The CDR3 has 11 amino acids. J gave up 8 bases and V 8 bases, and 2 bases lay outside the gene matches. CDR3 in amino acids: CASGTGDGYTF. The CDR3 DNA follows: TGTGCCAGCGGGACAGGGGACGGCTACACCTTC.

This clonotype was recorded many times. This sequence joins TRBV2 and TRBJ1-5, with D maybe TRBD1 (5 bases). The germline CDR1 and CDR2 sequences are SNHLY and FYNNEI. The ends were cut back, 2 bases at V and 4 bases at J, with 12 bases in the middle. The CDR3 has 15 residues. In DNA, the CDR3 is TGTGCCAGCAGTGAAAGCAGGGAACCAAATCAGCCCCAGCATTTT. The encoded protein is CASSESREPNQPQHF.

There are many counts of this clonotype. This chain links TRBV6-2 or TRBV6-3 with TRBJ2-2; D uncertain. Trimming took 4 bases from V and 3 from J, leaving 12 bases between them. CDR1 MNHEY and CDR2 SVGEGT come from the germline V gene. The CDR3 consists of 15 residues. The CDR3 nucleotides are TGTGCCAGCAGTTCGATATCCCGACACACCGGGGAGCTGTTTTTT. It yields the protein CASSSISRHTGELFF.

This clonotype has ten or more counts. The rearrangement joins TRBV28 to TRBJ2-7; 10 nucleotides match TRBD2. V was clipped by 3 bases and J by 4 bases; unmatched bases: 9. Germline V gene data show CDR1 as MDHEN and CDR2 as SYDVKM. The CDR3 spans 16 residues. The CDR3 protein is CASSFRLAGDWYEQYF. CDR3 nucleotide sequence: TGTGCCAGCAGTTTCCGGCTAGCGGGAGATTGGTACGAGCAGTACTTC.

This clonotype has just a few counts. This sequence joins TRBV11-2 and TRBJ1-1; TRBD1 is a possible D gene (6 bases). The V gene's germline CDR1 is SGHAT and CDR2 FQNNGV. V shed 3 bases and J shed 11 bases, with 16 bases lying between them. The CDR3 totals 13 residues. The CDR3, as DNA: TGTGCCAGCAGCTTTACAGGGTATGGTTTGGCTTTCTTT. Amino acid sequence: CASSFTGYGLAFF.

This clonotype was seen repeatedly, ten times or more. The V call is TRBV28, the J call TRBJ2-7, with 9 bases lining up with TRBD2. Looked up from germline, CDR1 is MDHEN and CDR2 is SYDVKM. V lost 4 bases and J lost 0; bases outside the gene matches: 4. The CDR3 loop spans 15 amino acids. CDR3 region: CASSSGLARSYEQYF. CDR3 DNA sequence: TGTGCCAGCAGTTCCGGACTAGCGCGCTCCTACGAGCAGTACTTC.

This clonotype was observed at least ten times. The chain recombines TRBV2 with TRBJ2-7, with TRBD1 identical over 10 bases. J gave up 1 base and V 6 bases, and 3 bases lay outside the gene matches. The CDR3 spans 14 residues. The germline V gene encodes CDR1 SNHLY and CDR2 FYNNEI. The CDR3 reads CASRGTGASYEQYF. CDR3 coding DNA: TGTGCCAGCAGAGGGACAGGGGCGTCCTACGAGCAGTACTTC.

Of note for this clonotype: A read error may explain this, as a much larger clone is one base away. This rearrangement joins TRBV13 to TRBJ2-5; 15 nucleotides match TRBD2. This CDR3 is 18 amino acids long. Germline-derived CDR1 and CDR2 are PRHDT and FYEKMQ (reference sequence). The CDR3 DNA reads TGTGCCTGCAGCCGGACTGGACTAGCGGGAGGGCCGGACGAGACCCAGTACTTC. Translation: CACSRTGLAGGPDETQYF.

The chain joins TRBV6-1 to TRBJ1-6, with D hard to call. V dropped 6 bases and J dropped 12 bases, with 12 bases sitting between them. Germline CDR1 reads MNHNS; CDR2 reads SASEGT. The CDR3 has 12 amino acids. In nucleotides, the CDR3 is TGTGCCAGCAGCTTAGCATCGGGACCCCTCCACTTT. It yields the protein CASSLASGPLHF.

At least ten counts were recorded for this clonotype. J is TRBJ2-3 and V is TRBV6-1; no clear D gene. The CDR3 spans 14 residues. Trimming pared 7 bases from V and 4 bases from J, leaving 15 bases between. The germline CDR1 and CDR2 sequences are MNHNS and SASEGT. The CDR3 DNA reads as TGTGCCAGCATGGATCGGCCGGTCGCAGATACGCAGTATTTT. Translation: CASMDRPVADTQYF.

This clonotype was picked up a small number of times. The V call is TRBV4-1, the J call TRBJ1-5; D gene uncertain. V gave up 1 base and J gave up 2 bases, with 9 bases separating them. CDR3 size: 15 residues. Germline CDR1 is MGHRA and CDR2 is YSYEKL. The CDR3 bases are TGCGCCAGCAGCCAAGTTAGAGTGGGCAATCAGCCCCAGCATTTT. Translated: CASSQVRVGNQPQHF.

At least ten counts were recorded for this clonotype. The J gene is TRBJ1-1, the V gene TRBV28; TRBD1 matches at 11 bases. The trim removed 7 bases at V and 8 bases at J, leaving 9 bases unmatched. Germline values: CDR1 MDHEN, CDR2 SYDVKM. The CDR3 has 14 amino acids. The CDR3 DNA follows: TGTGCCAGCATACAAGGACAGGGGGCTGAAGAAGCTTTCTTT. This sequence encodes CASIQGQGAEEAFF.

This clonotype was seen ten or more times. The genes are TRBV2 and TRBJ1-6; no clear D gene. CDR3 length: 20 amino acids. CDR1 and CDR2 (germline): SNHLY, FYNNEI. Trimming cost V 0 bases and J 7 bases, with 25 bases left between them. The CDR3: CASSEAPDRARLGRNSPLHF. As DNA, the CDR3 is TGTGCCAGCAGTGAAGCGCCGGATCGGGCTCGGCTGGGGAGGAATTCACCCCTCCACTTT.

This clonotype was found many times. The chain combines TRBV7-2 with TRBJ2-5; 10 bases fit TRBD1. The germline V gene encodes CDR1 SGHTA and CDR2 FQGNSA. The CDR3 loop spans 17 amino acids. Losses at the gene ends were 2 bases for V and 5 bases for J; bases not matched to a gene: 11. In DNA form, the CDR3 reads TGTGCCAGCAGCTTACCCATTGACAGGGGGCAAGATGAGACCCAGTACTTC. This sequence encodes CASSLPIDRGQDETQYF.

This clonotype was counted ten times or more. The genes are TRBV27 and TRBJ2-7; maybe TRBD2 (5 bases). Looked up from germline, CDR1 is MNHEY and CDR2 is SMNVEV (reference sequence). Trimming took 5 bases from V and 2 from J, leaving 19 bases between them. The CDR3 contains 16 residues. The CDR3 nucleotides read TGTGCCAGCAGTCCGATGAGGGTCTCCCGCACCTACGAGCAGTACTTC. Protein sequence: CASSPMRVSRTYEQYF.

This clonotype was observed many times. This chain joins TRBV4-1 and TRBJ1-2, with 7 bases identical to TRBD1. Germline loops: CDR1 MGHRA, CDR2 YSYEKL. The V and J ends lost 3 bases and 0 bases, in that order; junction bases with no gene match: 4. The CDR3 covers 15 residues. CDR3 coding DNA: TGCGCCAGCAGCCACTCAGGGGGTTCTAACTATGGCTACACCTTC. As protein: CASSHSGGSNYGYTF.

CDR3 loop: CSATANYGYTF. CDR3 sequence (DNA): TGCAGTGCTACAGCTAACTATGGCTACACCTTC. V is TRBV20-1 and J is TRBJ1-2, with D hard to call. CDR1 is DFQATT and CDR2 is SNEGSKA in the germline V gene (reference sequence). The CDR3 totals 11 residues. Trimming pared 4 bases from V and 0 bases from J, leaving 3 bases between.

This clonotype was detected many times. The chain uses TRBV15 and TRBJ1-5; TRBD1 might be the D (5 bases). The CDR3 sequence is 17 residues long. Germline values: CDR1 LNHNV, CDR2 YYDKDF (reference sequence). Trimming shortened V by 4 bases and J by 0 bases, and 16 bases separated the two germline ends. The CDR3 sequence: CATSTLQGGLSNQPQHF. The CDR3 DNA reads as TGTGCCACCAGCACTTTGCAGGGAGGCCTTAGCAATCAGCCCCAGCATTTT.